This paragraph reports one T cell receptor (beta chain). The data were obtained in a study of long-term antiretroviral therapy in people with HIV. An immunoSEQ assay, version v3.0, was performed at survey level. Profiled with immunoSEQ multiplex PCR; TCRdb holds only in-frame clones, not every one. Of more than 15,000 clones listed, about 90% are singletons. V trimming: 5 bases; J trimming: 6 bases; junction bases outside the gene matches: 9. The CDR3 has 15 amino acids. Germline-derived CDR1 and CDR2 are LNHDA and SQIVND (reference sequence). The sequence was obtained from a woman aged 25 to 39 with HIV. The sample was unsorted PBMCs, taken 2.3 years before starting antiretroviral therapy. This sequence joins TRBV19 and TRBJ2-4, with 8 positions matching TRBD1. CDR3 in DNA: TGTGCCAGTAGTGTCCAACAGGGGGAATCAAACATTCAGTACTTC. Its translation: CASSVQQGESNIQYF.